Below, one TCR beta chain is given with its context. Its cognate antigen is unknown. As the CDR3 is not closed by the conserved phenylalanine or tryptophan, this likely results from a read error. Germline assignment: CDR1 LGHNA and CDR2 YSLEER. This CDR3 comprises 16 residues. Trimming cost V 3 bases and J 2 bases; bases outside gene matches: 6. The record originates from a study of blood T cells in healthy people across ages. Study-level results: Significant beta diversity loss was already apparent by age approximately 42, declining roughly linearly.

A minimum of 5.5 micrograms of total RNA was extracted per sample. A second PCR of roughly 7 to 11 cycles used a sample-barcoded 5' primer and a J-beta primer mix. From the 5' RACE reads, TCRdb called clonotypes with MiXCR, one entry per CDR3 protein. The sample records 850,000 to 1,000,000 distinct CDR3 sequences, roughly 52% being singletons. The chain employs TRBV4-3 and TRBJ2-1; 8 bases map to TRBD2. The sample comprised blood. The TCR comes from a man younger than 45 in good health. This CDR3 reads CASSQASGLPYNEQFV. In DNA, the CDR3 is TGCGCCAGCAGCCAGGCTAGCGGGCTCCCCTACAATGAGCAGTTCGTC.